This T cell receptor beta chain was retrieved from a study of technical replicates of blood from several donors listed by TCRdb under 2017. This clone was counted a single time. Its antigen is currently not known. There are no base qualities to consult, and no much larger clone falls within one base. Library prep was done by the immunoSEQ multiplex PCR assay. Entries here come from immuneACCESS through TCRdb and include only in-frame sequences with V and J called. Some clones fail to appear in such tables; in the studies checked, an unresolved V gene covers under half of the shortfall, and the cause of the remainder is unknown. The sample table lists around 83,000 clones, around 94% of them with a count of one. The ten biggest clones cover around 0.37% of the sample. Trimming costs V 7 bases and J 4 bases, and their ends lie 14 bases apart. The CDR3 holds 13 amino acids from the cysteine to the phenylalanine. Only the CDR3 DNA stays, 39 bases, in frame from base 1. CDR1 and CDR2, looked up from the germline V gene, are MDHEN and SYDVKM.

Sequencing was done on a sample of T cells isolated from PBMCs. The sequence came from a human donor in good health. The V gene is TRBV28 and the J gene is TRBJ2-7; TRBD1 is perhaps the D gene, given 6 matching bases. For the CDR3, the sequence is CASTSDSPYEQYF. The base sequence is TGTGCCAGCACCTCGGACAGCCCGTACGAGCAGTACTTC.